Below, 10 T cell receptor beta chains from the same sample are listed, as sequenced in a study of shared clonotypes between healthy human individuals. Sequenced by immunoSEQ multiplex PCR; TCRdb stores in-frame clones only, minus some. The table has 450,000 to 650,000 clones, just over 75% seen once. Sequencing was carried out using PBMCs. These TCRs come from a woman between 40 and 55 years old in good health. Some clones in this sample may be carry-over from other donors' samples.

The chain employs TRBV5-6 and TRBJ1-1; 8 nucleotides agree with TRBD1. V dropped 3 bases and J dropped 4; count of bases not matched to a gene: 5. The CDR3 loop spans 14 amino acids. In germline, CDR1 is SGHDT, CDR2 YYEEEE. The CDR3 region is CASSWTGRATEAFF. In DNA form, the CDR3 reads TGTGCCAGCAGCTGGACAGGGCGGGCCACTGAAGCTTTCTTT.

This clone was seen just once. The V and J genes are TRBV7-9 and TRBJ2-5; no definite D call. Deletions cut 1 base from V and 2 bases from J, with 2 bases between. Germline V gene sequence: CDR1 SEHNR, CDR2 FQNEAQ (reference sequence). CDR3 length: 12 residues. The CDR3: CASSLGQETQYF. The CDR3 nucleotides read TGTGCCAGCAGCTTAGGACAAGAGACCCAGTACTTC.

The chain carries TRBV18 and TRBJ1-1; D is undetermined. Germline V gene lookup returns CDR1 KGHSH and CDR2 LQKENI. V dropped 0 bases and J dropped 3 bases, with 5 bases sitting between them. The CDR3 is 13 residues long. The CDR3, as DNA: TGTGCCAGCTCACCACCGCTGGACACTGAAGCTTTCTTT. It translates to CASSPPLDTEAFF.

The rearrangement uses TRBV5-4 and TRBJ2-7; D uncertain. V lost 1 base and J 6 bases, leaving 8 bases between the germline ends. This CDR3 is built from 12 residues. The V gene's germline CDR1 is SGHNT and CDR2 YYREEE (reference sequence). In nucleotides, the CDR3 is TGTGCCAGCAGCTTGCCTGGGTCCGAGCAGTACTTC. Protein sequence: CASSLPGSEQYF.

The CDR3 DNA reads TGTGCCAGCAGCCCCCCCCGGGGGCGGGGTGGCTACACCTTC. It yields the protein CASSPPRGRGGYTF. The chain has TRBV6-5 and TRBJ1-2; D is possibly TRBD1 (6 bases). V was cut by 6 bases and J by 7 bases, with 18 bases left in between. The CDR3 has 14 residues. Germline V gene lookup returns CDR1 MNHEY and CDR2 SVGAGI.

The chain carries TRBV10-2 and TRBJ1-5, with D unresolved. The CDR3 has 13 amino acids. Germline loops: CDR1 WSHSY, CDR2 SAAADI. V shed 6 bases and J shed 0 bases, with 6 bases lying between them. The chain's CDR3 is CASRSYSNQPQHF. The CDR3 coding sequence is TGCGCCAGCAGGAGTTATAGCAATCAGCCCCAGCATTTT.

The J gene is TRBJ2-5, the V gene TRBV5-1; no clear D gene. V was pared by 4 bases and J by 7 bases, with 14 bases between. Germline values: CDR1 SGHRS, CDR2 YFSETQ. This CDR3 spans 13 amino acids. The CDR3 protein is CASSTDPLVTQYF. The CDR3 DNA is TGCGCCAGCAGCACGGACCCTTTAGTGACCCAGTACTTC.

For the CDR3, the DNA is TGTGCCAGCAGCCCCAAGCCTATGGGACAGGCGGCCGAGCAGTACTTC. This gives the protein CASSPKPMGQAAEQYF. The V gene is TRBV7-3, the J gene TRBJ2-7; 8 bases are shared with TRBD1. The CDR3 consists of 16 residues. After removal of 5 bases from V and 6 bases from J, the junction contained 15 bases not matched to a gene. The germline V gene encodes CDR1 SGHTA and CDR2 FQGTGA.

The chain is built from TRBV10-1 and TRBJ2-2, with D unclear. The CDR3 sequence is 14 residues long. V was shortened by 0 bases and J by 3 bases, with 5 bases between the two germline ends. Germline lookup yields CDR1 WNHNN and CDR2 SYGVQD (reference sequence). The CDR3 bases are TGCGCCAGCAGTGAGTCGAGGTACACCGGGGAGCTGTTTTTT. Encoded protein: CASSESRYTGELFF.

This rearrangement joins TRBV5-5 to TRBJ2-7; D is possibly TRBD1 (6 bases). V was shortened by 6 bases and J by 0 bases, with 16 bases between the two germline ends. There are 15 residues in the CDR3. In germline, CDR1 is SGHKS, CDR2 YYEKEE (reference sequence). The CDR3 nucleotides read TGTGCCAGCACCCTACAGGGTCTTTCCTCCTACGAGCAGTACTTC. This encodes CASTLQGLSSYEQYF.